These T cell receptor beta chains were read from a single sample in a study of cytotoxic CD8 clonotypes in ibrutinib-treated CLL. Data came from immunoSEQ multiplex PCR; TCRdb stores just in-frame clones and leaves some out. The top ten hold 3% of the sample, which has 150,000 to 200,000 clones, over 75% seen once. Sequencing used PBMCs, obtained at disease progression, from a patient treated with ibrutinib. The receptors stem from a human donor with chronic lymphocytic leukemia. Both conserved end residues are part of each CDR3. A D gene is named only where the DNA matches it firmly. The listing skips clone size in some rows; elsewhere it reads once, few, many or a size class.

J | size | D | V | DNA | CDR3
TRBJ2-1 | NA | NA | TRBV30 | TGTGCCTGGAGTGTATGGTCGCTCGGCACGTTCTTC | CAWSVWSLGTFF
TRBJ2-1 | NA | NA | TRBV4-2 | TGTGCCAGCAGCCAGAAAGGAGGGTCGAGCCTCAGCTCCTACAATGAGCAGTTCTTC | CASSQKGGSSLSSYNEQFF
TRBJ1-3 | NA | NA | TRBV6-5 | TGTGCCAGCAGTTCGGGGCAGAGCCGAAACACCATATATTTT | CASSSGQSRNTIYF
TRBJ2-7 | NA | NA | TRBV28 | TGTGCCAGCAGTTTATCCGGAGGCCCCTACGAGCAGTACTTC | CASSLSGGPYEQYF
TRBJ2-7 | NA | NA | TRBV5-1 | TGCGCCAGCAGCTTGGTGCCCTCGGGGGAGCAGTACTTC | CASSLVPSGEQYF
TRBJ1-5 | NA | NA | TRBV6-1 | TGTGCCAGCAGTAGAGATAGCAATCAGCCCCAGCATTTT | CASSRDSNQPQHF
TRBJ2-2 | many | NA | TRBV2 | TGTGCCAGCAGATTCACAGGCACCGGGGAGCTGTTTTTT | CASRFTGTGELFF
TRBJ1-5 | NA | NA | TRBV27 | TGTGCCAGCAGTTCAGAAGGGGGTCGGAGCAATCAGCCCCAGCATTTT | CASSSEGGRSNQPQHF
TRBJ1-1 | once | NA | TRBV27 | TGTGCCAGCTGGAGGAGGGAGGGAATAAACACTGAAGCTTTCTTT | CASWRREGINTEAFF
TRBJ1-5 | NA | NA | TRBV19 | TGTGCCAGTAGTATAGGACAGAATCAGCCCCAGCATTTT | CASSIGQNQPQHF
TRBJ2-5 | NA | TRBD2 | TRBV4-1 | TGCGCCAGCAGCCAACTAGCGGGAGGAAAAGAGACCCAGTACTTC | CASSQLAGGKETQYF
TRBJ2-3 | NA | NA | TRBV21-1 | TGTGCCAGCAGCACTGGACAGGGGAGCGCAGATACGCAGTATTTT | CASSTGQGSADTQYF
TRBJ2-3 | NA | NA | TRBV14 | TGTGCCAGCAGCCACACAGATACGCAGTATTTT | CASSHTDTQYF
TRBJ2-1 | few | NA | TRBV5-1 | TGCGCCAGCACCGGGCGAGGTTCCCTCTACAATGAGCAGTTCTTC | CASTGRGSLYNEQFF
TRBJ2-3 | NA | TRBD2 | TRBV5-4 | TGTGCCAGCAGCATTGGGACTAGCGGGAGTGTTGTGGGTACGCAGTATTTT | CASSIGTSGSVVGTQYF
TRBJ2-2 | NA | NA | TRBV15 | TGTGCCACCAGCAAGCAAAAGGACAGCCGGGGCGGGGAGCTGTTTTTT | CATSKQKDSRGGELFF
TRBJ2-7 | NA | NA | TRBV6-5 | TGTGCCACCCTAGGGGACTACGAGCAGTACTTC | CATLGDYEQYF
TRBJ1-1 | NA | NA | TRBV5-1 | TGCGCCAGCAGCCAAGCGGGAGTCATGAATACTGAAGCTTTCTTT | CASSQAGVMNTEAFF